This T cell receptor beta chain originates from a study of T cell responses to AZD1222 COVID-19 vaccine. In the study overall: Doses given second, at about 4 or about 12 weeks, were pooled.

Method: immunoSEQ multiplex PCR; TCRdb's copy keeps in-frame clones and lacks some. The table lists about 55,000 clones, less than 85% of them singletons. With 2 bases removed from V and 5 bases from J, the gap between germline ends came to 10 bases. The CDR3 spans 14 residues. CDR1 is SGHRS, CDR2 YFSETQ, per germline. Regarding the study as a whole: Close to half of spike-specific TCRs reportedly recognize unmutated variant regions. Repertoire sampling was restricted to post-peak T cell response timepoints.

Worth noting for this clone: Antigen unknown.

Sequences were derived from peripheral blood, sampled on day 0 of AZD1222 vaccination. This clonotype was obtained from an adult in good health. This sequence joins TRBV5-1 and TRBJ1-4; D is possibly TRBD1 (6 bases). CDR3 sequence (DNA): TGCGCCAGCAGCTTAGCACAGGGAAATGAAAAACTGTTTTTT. It specifies CASSLAQGNEKLFF.